The 20 T cell receptor beta chains given below trace back to one sample, sequenced in a study of spatial heterogeneity in lung cancer. One entry per CDR3 protein, called by TCRdb with MiXCR from the 5' RACE reads. The sample yields about 19,000 distinct CDR3 sequences, approximately 10% seen once. The study, taken as a whole, reports: Higher tumor mutation counts went along with higher counts of expanded intratumoral alpha and beta TCRs.

Their antigens remain unidentified. Sample time point: sample taken at primary tumor resection. Sequencing used lung tumor tissue, obtained at surgery. The receptors were sampled from a female donor with early-stage non-small cell lung cancer.

As regards this clonotype: This beta chain turned up in a library designed for alpha chains; as an off-target read, its abundance says little. The genes are TRBV6-5 and TRBJ2-1; D is ambiguous. Per the germline V gene, CDR1 is MNHEY and CDR2 is SVGAGI. V lost 3 bases and J lost 8, with 14 bases in between. The CDR3 loop spans 14 amino acids. The CDR3 DNA reads as TGTGCCAGCAGTTATACGTTCGTCGGACATGAGCAGTTCTTC. Translation gives CASSYTFVGHEQFF.

This clonotype was recorded many times. Because this beta chain is a stray read in a library intended to capture alpha chains, its abundance should not be given much weight. The rearrangement uses TRBV30 and TRBJ1-2; D is unclear. The CDR3 has 13 amino acids. CDR1 is GTSNPN, CDR2 SVGIG, per germline (reference sequence). V was pared by 4 bases and J by 7 bases, with 16 bases between. CDR3 in DNA: TGTGCCTGGATCCCACGGGGTTCAGGTGGCTACACCTTC. It is translated as CAWIPRGSGGYTF. Using reference TRBV30 and TRBJ1-2 for the parts outside the CDR3, the full variable domain is SQTIHQWPATLVQPVGSPLSLECTVEGTSNPNLYWYRQAAGRGLQLLFYSVGIGQISSEVPQNLSASRPQDRQFILSSKKLLLSDSGFYLCAWIPRGSGGYTFGSGTRLTVV.

This clonotype has only a few counts. Since it is a stray read in a library aimed at alpha chains, this beta chain has a size that is not meaningful. The CDR3 DNA sequence: TGTGCCAGCAGCTCATTAGCGGGGGGTGGAGATACGCAGTATTTT. It translates to CASSSLAGGGDTQYF. This chain joins TRBV7-2 and TRBJ2-3; 10 nucleotides align to TRBD2. The V gene's germline CDR1 is SGHTA and CDR2 FQGNSA. V gave up 4 bases and J gave up 5 bases; unmatched junction bases: 6. The CDR3 runs to 15 residues.

This clonotype was recorded a few times. This beta chain came through as a stray read in a library set up for alpha chains, and its size says little. This sequence joins TRBV7-3 and TRBJ2-2, with 7 bases identical to TRBD1. This CDR3 is 15 amino acids long. J was trimmed by 5 bases and V by 5 bases; bases with no gene match: 8. Germline CDR1 and CDR2: SGHTA and FQGTGA. CDR3 bases: TGTGCCAGCAGCCCCGAACAGGGGTGGACCGGGGAGCTGTTTTTT. Its translation: CASSPEQGWTGELFF.

This clonotype was counted only a few times. The library was built for alpha chains, so this beta chain is an off-target read and its size means little. The chain joins TRBV29-1 to TRBJ2-7; 7 bases match TRBD1. Germline CDR1 and CDR2: SQVTM and ANQGSEA. The CDR3 consists of 13 residues. Trimming at V came to 5 bases and at J to 2 bases, leaving 6 bases not matched to a gene. CDR3 coding DNA: TGCAGCGTTATAGGGGACAGCACCTACGAGCAGTACTTC. It translates to CSVIGDSTYEQYF.

This clonotype was observed many times. This beta chain is off target for a library built for alpha chains, so its abundance means little. This chain links TRBV28 with TRBJ1-4; 9 bases map to TRBD1. Germline V gene lookup returns CDR1 MDHEN and CDR2 SYDVKM. The V segment lost 3 bases and the J segment 3 bases; nucleotides outside the gene matches: 2. The CDR3 loop spans 15 amino acids. CDR3 residues: CASSFGTGPNEKLFF. The CDR3 DNA is TGTGCCAGCAGTTTTGGGACAGGGCCTAATGAAAAACTGTTTTTT.

This clonotype has a count of ten or more. The library was designed around alpha chains, so this beta chain is a stray read whose abundance carries little weight. The rearrangement uses TRBV6-6 and TRBJ2-2; a possible D gene is TRBD1 (7 bases). The CDR3 runs 13 residues. Germline V lookup: CDR1 MNHNY, CDR2 SVGAGI (reference sequence). Trimming left V 7 bases short and J 4 bases short, with 10 bases between. CDR3 nucleotides: TGTGCCAGCATTCAGGGGGGCACCGGGGAGCTGTTTTTT. It specifies CASIQGGTGELFF.

This clonotype was counted at least ten times. Because this beta chain is a stray read in a library intended to capture alpha chains, its abundance should not be given much weight. V and J are TRBV9 and TRBJ2-2; 13 positions agree with TRBD2. The CDR3 consists of 18 residues. The V and J ends lost 0 bases and 9 bases, in that order; junction bases with no gene match: 11. CDR1 and CDR2 (germline): SGDLS, YYNGEE. The CDR3 DNA is TGTGCCAGCAGCGTAGGGCCCCCACTAGCGGGGGGGCCGCGGGAGCTGTTTTTT. It yields the protein CASSVGPPLAGGPRELFF.

This clonotype came up many times. This beta chain lies outside the target of a library built for alpha chains; its clone size means little. The CDR3, as DNA: TGTGCCTGGAGTGAGGTCCAGGGCGAGCAGTACTTC. It encodes CAWSEVQGEQYF. This sequence joins TRBV30 and TRBJ2-7; D may be TRBD1 (5 bases). Trimming removed 1 base from V and 6 bases from J, with 10 bases in between. The CDR3 runs 12 residues. Germline CDR1 is GTSNPN and CDR2 is SVGIG (reference sequence).

By sample fraction, this clonotype is medium-sized (0.01 to 0.1%). This beta chain is an unintended read in a library built for alpha chains; its size means little. The V and J genes are TRBV10-3 and TRBJ2-2; no firm D call. Between the trimmed V and J ends, which lost 7 bases and 4 bases, there was a span of 13 bases. This CDR3 spans 14 amino acids. Germline-derived CDR1 and CDR2 are ENHRY and SYGVKD. CDR3 sequence (DNA): TGTGCCATCACCACTGGGGTGGCCACCGGGGAGCTGTTTTTT. Protein sequence: CAITTGVATGELFF.

On this clonotype: This beta chain is a stray read from a library made for alpha chains; its abundance is not meaningful. This CDR3 reads CASNSRRPQETQYF. The CDR3 DNA follows: TGTGCCAGCAATAGCCGGCGACCCCAAGAGACCCAGTACTTC. The chain has TRBV2 and TRBJ2-5; the D is unclear. V lost 7 bases to trimming and J lost 1 base, with 13 bases between them. The germline V gene has CDR1 SNHLY and CDR2 FYNNEI. The CDR3 runs 14 residues.

In this sample, this clonotype turned up a few times. Since the library was made to target alpha chains, this beta chain is a stray read and its abundance is not meaningful. This rearrangement joins TRBV11-2 to TRBJ1-6; D may be TRBD1 (5 bases). The CDR3 loop spans 14 amino acids. Germline V gene sequence: CDR1 SGHAT, CDR2 FQNNGV. Trimming pared 1 base from V and 9 bases from J, leaving 10 bases between. The CDR3 DNA reads as TGTGCCAGCAGCTTAGGAACAGGAGGTTCACCCCTCCACTTT. This gives the protein CASSLGTGGSPLHF.

This clonotype appeared many times. This beta chain is an off-target read within a library intended for alpha chains, so its frequency means little. This rearrangement joins TRBV5-5 to TRBJ2-3; 8 bases agree with TRBD2. The V segment lost 0 bases and the J segment 2 bases; nucleotides outside the gene matches: 2. Germline V gene data show CDR1 as SGHKS and CDR2 as YYEKEE (reference sequence). This CDR3 spans 15 amino acids. The chain's CDR3 is CASSLVAGYTDTQYF. The CDR3 DNA reads as TGTGCCAGCAGCTTGGTAGCGGGGTACACAGATACGCAGTATTTT.

This clonotype was counted many times. Found in a library prepared for alpha chains, this beta chain is an off-target read, and its abundance has little meaning. The chain combines TRBV11-1 with TRBJ2-1; perhaps TRBD2 as D (6 bases). Trimming pared 2 bases from V and 8 bases from J, leaving 13 bases between. This CDR3 is 14 amino acids long. Per germline, CDR1 SGHAT and CDR2 FQDESV (reference sequence). The CDR3 bases are TGTGCCAGCAGCTTAAACCGCGGGGTGCATGAGCAGTTCTTC. Translating it yields CASSLNRGVHEQFF.

Comments on this clonotype: With the library built for alpha chains, this beta chain is off target and its frequency is not meaningful. The chain recombines TRBV5-4 with TRBJ2-3, with 12 bases fitting TRBD2. The germline CDR1 and CDR2 sequences are SGHNT and YYREEE (reference sequence). The CDR3 runs 17 residues. Trimming removed 4 bases from V and 5 bases from J; junction bases left unmatched: 11. The CDR3 loop is CASSPSTSGGPQDTQYF. The CDR3 nucleotides are TGTGCCAGCAGCCCGTCGACTAGCGGGGGACCTCAAGATACGCAGTATTTT.

This clonotype has only a few counts. This beta chain is a stray sequence in a library constructed for alpha chains; its clone size is not meaningful. The rearrangement links TRBV11-3 to TRBJ2-3, with D possibly matching TRBD1 (5 bases). CDR3 length: 16 residues. With 3 bases removed from V and 2 bases from J, the gap between germline ends came to 15 bases. Germline CDR1 and CDR2: SGHNT and YENEEA. The CDR3 loop is CASSFGLGDPTDTQYF. DNA of the CDR3: TGTGCCAGCAGCTTTGGGCTAGGGGATCCCACAGATACGCAGTATTTT.

This clonotype turned up a few times. A library prepared for alpha chains yielded this beta chain as an off-target read; its size is of little meaning. The genes are TRBV6-1 and TRBJ2-7, with D maybe TRBD1 (6 bases). The CDR3 runs 14 residues. Germline loops: CDR1 MNHNS, CDR2 SASEGT. The V and J ends lost 1 base and 4 bases respectively, with 11 bases between them. The CDR3 coding sequence is TGTGCCAGCAGTGAAGGTCCACAGGGTTACGAGCAGTACTTC. Translation gives CASSEGPQGYEQYF.

This clonotype counts as medium-sized. The library was designed around alpha chains, so this beta chain is a stray read whose abundance carries little weight. The chain links TRBV7-9 to TRBJ2-3; unclear D gene. Trimming removed 3 bases at V and 0 bases at J, with 7 bases between. CDR1 and CDR2 from the germline V gene are SEHNR and FQNEAQ (reference sequence). The CDR3 has 14 residues. For the CDR3, the DNA is TGTGCCAGCAGCTTTCCGACTAGCACAGATACGCAGTATTTT. It yields the protein CASSFPTSTDTQYF. Using reference TRBV7-9 and TRBJ2-3 for the parts outside the CDR3, the full variable domain is DTGVSQNPRHKITKRGQNVTFRCDPISEHNRLYWYRQTLGQGPEFLTYFQNEAQLEKSRLLSDRFSAERPKGSFSTLEIQRTEQGDSAMYLCASSFPTSTDTQYFGPGTRLTVL.

This clonotype was seen only a few times. The size of this beta chain means little, since it is a stray read in a library made for alpha chains. V is TRBV2 and J is TRBJ2-1; TRBD2 matches 11 bases. Trimming took 10 bases from V and 9 from J; bases not matched to a gene: 11. This CDR3 region has 14 residues. Germline CDR1 is SNHLY and CDR2 is FYNNEI. This chain's CDR3 is CAIPKTSGVGEQFF. The CDR3 DNA reads TGTGCCATTCCTAAGACTAGCGGGGTGGGTGAGCAGTTCTTC.

This clonotype was seen ten or more times. Because this beta chain is a stray read in a library intended to capture alpha chains, its abundance should not be given much weight. J is TRBJ2-5 and V is TRBV5-8; 13 bases match TRBD2. The germline gives CDR1 SGHTS, CDR2 YDEGEE. CDR3 length equals 15 residues. The trim removed 7 bases at V and 4 bases at J, leaving 7 bases unmatched. CDR3 bases: TGTGCCAGCGGGACTAGCGGGGCCACCAGAGAGACCCAGTACTTC. Its translation: CASGTSGATRETQYF.